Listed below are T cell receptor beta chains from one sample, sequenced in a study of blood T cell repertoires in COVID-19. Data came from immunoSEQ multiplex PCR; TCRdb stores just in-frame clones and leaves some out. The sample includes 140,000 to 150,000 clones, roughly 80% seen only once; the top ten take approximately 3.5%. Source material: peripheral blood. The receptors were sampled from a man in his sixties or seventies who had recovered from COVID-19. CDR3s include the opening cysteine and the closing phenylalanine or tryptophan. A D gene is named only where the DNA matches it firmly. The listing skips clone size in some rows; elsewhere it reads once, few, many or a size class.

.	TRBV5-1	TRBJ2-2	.	CASSPLAEVGELFF	TGCGCCAGCAGCCCCCTGGCCGAGGTCGGGGAGCTGTTTTTT
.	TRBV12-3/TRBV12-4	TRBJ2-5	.	CASSYDSQETQYF	TGTGCCAGCAGCTACGATAGCCAAGAGACCCAGTACTTC
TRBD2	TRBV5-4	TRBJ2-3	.	CASSLGTSGTTSTDTQYF	TGTGCCAGCAGCTTGGGCACTAGCGGGACTACTAGCACAGATACGCAGTATTTT
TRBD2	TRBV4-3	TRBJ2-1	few	CASSQEWREGNEQFF	TGCGCCAGCAGCCAAGAGTGGCGGGAGGGCAATGAGCAGTTCTTC
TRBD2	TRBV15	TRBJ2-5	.	CATSRDLQGSGSLETQYF	TGTGCCACCAGCAGAGATCTCCAAGGTAGCGGGAGCCTGGAGACCCAGTACTTC
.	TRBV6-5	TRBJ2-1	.	CASSYSTGNEQFF	TGTGCCAGCAGTTACTCGACGGGGAATGAGCAGTTCTTC
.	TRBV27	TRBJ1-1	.	CASSLEGWTEAFF	TGTGCCAGCAGTTTAGAGGGTTGGACTGAAGCTTTCTTT
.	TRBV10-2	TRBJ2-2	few	CASRQGWTGELFF	TGCGCCAGCCGGCAGGGTTGGACCGGGGAGCTGTTTTTT
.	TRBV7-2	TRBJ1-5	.	CASSLVGGARSNQPQHF	TGTGCCAGCAGCTTAGTGGGAGGGGCTCGGAGCAATCAGCCCCAGCATTTT
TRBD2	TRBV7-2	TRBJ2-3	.	CASSTRLAGGHEYF	TGTGCCAGCAGCACAAGACTAGCGGGGGGGCACGAGTATTTT
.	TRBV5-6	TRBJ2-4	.	CASSSLVAGKRYF	TGTGCCAGCAGCTCCCTGGTGGCGGGGAAAAGGTACTTC
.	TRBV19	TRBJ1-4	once	CASTTSERMNEKLFF	TGTGCCAGTACAACCTCGGAGCGGATGAATGAAAAACTGTTTTTT
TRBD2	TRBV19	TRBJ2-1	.	CASSPWTSGKNNEQFF	TGTGCCAGTAGTCCTTGGACTAGCGGGAAGAACAATGAGCAGTTCTTC
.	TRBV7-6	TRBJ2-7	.	CASSPGDLSYEQYF	TGTGCCAGCAGCCCAGGGGACCTCTCCTACGAGCAGTACTTC
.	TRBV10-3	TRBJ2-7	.	CAISGAWEQYF	TGTGCCATCAGTGGGGCCTGGGAGCAGTACTTC
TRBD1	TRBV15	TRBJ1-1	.	CATSQLGGEAEAFF	TGTGCCACCAGCCAGTTAGGGGGCGAGGCTGAAGCTTTCTTT
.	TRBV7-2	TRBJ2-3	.	CASSIRDWNTQYF	TGTGCCAGCAGCATCCGGGATTGGAATACGCAGTATTTT
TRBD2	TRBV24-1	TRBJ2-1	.	CATSDPLAGPSNEQFF	TGTGCCACCAGTGATCCCCTAGCGGGACCCTCCAATGAGCAGTTCTTC
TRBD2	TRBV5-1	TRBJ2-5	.	CASSSAGTKVRVTQYF	TGCGCCAGCAGCTCGGCCGGGACTAAAGTAAGGGTGACCCAGTACTTC
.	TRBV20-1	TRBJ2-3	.	CSAGQTDTQYF	TGCAGTGCCGGACAGACAGATACGCAGTATTTT
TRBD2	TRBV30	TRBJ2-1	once	CAWTSSGVQFF	TGTGCCTGGACCTCTAGCGGGGTTCAGTTCTTC
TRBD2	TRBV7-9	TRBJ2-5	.	CASSSGLAGLVETQYF	TGTGCCAGCAGCTCCGGACTAGCGGGATTGGTAGAGACCCAGTACTTC
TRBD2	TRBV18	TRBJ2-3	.	CASSPLGLAGVGADTQYF	TGTGCCAGCTCACCGCTGGGACTAGCGGGAGTAGGGGCAGATACGCAGTATTTT
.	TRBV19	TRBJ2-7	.	CASSKSGPYEQYF	TGTGCCAGTAGTAAGAGCGGGCCCTACGAGCAGTACTTC
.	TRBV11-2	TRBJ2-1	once	CASSLPRSYNEQFF	TGTGCCAGCAGCTTACCCAGGTCATACAATGAGCAGTTCTTC
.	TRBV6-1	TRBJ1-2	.	CASSESVKLSSYGYTF	TGTGCCAGCAGTGAAAGTGTTAAACTCTCATCCTATGGCTACACCTTC
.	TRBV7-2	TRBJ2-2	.	CASSLGSYVEELFF	TGTGCCAGCAGCTTAGGGTCCTACGTTGAGGAGCTGTTTTTT
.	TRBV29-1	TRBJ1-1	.	CSVEGGRVTEAFF	TGCAGCGTTGAAGGGGGGCGTGTCACTGAAGCTTTCTTT
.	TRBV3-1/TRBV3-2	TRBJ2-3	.	CASSRGTSKVLYTQYF	TGTGCCAGCAGCCGTGGGACTTCGAAGGTCTTGTATACGCAGTATTTT
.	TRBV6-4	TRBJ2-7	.	CASSTTDGREQYF	TGTGCCAGCAGTACGACAGACGGGCGAGAGCAGTACTTC
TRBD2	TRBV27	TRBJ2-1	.	CASSQGTSGSYEQFF	TGTGCCAGCAGCCAAGGGACTAGCGGGAGTTATGAGCAGTTCTTC
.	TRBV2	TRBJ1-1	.	CASLRSTEAFF	TGTGCCAGCCTACGAAGCACTGAAGCTTTCTTT
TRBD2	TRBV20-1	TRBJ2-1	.	CSASAGLAGAYNEQFF	TGCAGTGCTAGTGCGGGGTTAGCGGGAGCCTACAATGAGCAGTTCTTC
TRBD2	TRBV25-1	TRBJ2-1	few	CASTQLAGDYNEQFF	TGTGCCAGCACCCAATTAGCGGGGGACTACAATGAGCAGTTCTTC
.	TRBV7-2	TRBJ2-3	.	CASSPQGGPDTQYF	TGTGCCAGCAGCCCCCAGGGGGGTCCAGATACGCAGTATTTT
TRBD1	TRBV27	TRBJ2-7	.	CASSPTGTGYEQYF	TGTGCCAGCAGCCCCACCGGGACAGGGTACGAGCAGTACTTC
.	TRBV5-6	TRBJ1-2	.	CASSPPNGYGYTF	TGTGCCAGCAGCCCCCCTAACGGGTATGGCTACACCTTC
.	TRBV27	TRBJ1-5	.	CASSFRGYSNQPQHF	TGTGCCAGCAGTTTCCGGGGATATAGCAATCAGCCCCAGCATTTT
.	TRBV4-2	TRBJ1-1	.	CASSPRDWATEAFF	TGTGCCAGCAGCCCCCGGGACTGGGCCACTGAAGCTTTCTTT
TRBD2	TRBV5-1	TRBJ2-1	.	CASSLALAGGNEQFF	TGCGCCAGCAGCTTGGCACTAGCGGGAGGAAATGAGCAGTTCTTC
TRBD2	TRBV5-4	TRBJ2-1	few	CASSSGTSGSGSEQFF	TGTGCCAGCAGCTCCGGGACTAGCGGGAGTGGTTCTGAGCAGTTCTTC
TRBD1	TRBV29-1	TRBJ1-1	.	CSVERSGGAGTF	TGCAGCGTCGAGAGGTCAGGGGGCGCGGGGACCTTT
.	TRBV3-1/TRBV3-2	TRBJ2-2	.	CASNNRGITNTGELFF	TGTGCCAGCAACAACCGAGGCATAACGAACACCGGGGAGCTGTTTTTT
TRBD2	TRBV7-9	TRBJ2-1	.	CASSLYRGAYNEQFF	TGTGCCAGCAGCTTATACCGGGGGGCCTACAATGAGCAGTTCTTC